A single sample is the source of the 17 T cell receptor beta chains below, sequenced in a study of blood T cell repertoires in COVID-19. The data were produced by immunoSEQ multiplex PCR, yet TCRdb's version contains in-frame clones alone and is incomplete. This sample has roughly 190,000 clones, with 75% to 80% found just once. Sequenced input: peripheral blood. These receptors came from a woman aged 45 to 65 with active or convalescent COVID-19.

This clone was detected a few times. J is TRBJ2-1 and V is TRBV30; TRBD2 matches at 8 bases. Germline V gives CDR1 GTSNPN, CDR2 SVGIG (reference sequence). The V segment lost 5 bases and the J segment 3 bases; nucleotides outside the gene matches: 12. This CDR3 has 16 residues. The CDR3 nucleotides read TGTGCCTGGTGGGGCGATCTAGCGGGCAGCTACAATGAGCAGTTCTTC. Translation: CAWWGDLAGSYNEQFF.

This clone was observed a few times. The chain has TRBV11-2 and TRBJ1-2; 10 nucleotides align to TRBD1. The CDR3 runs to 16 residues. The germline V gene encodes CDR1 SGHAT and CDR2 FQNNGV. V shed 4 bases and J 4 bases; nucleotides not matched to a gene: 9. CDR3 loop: CASSSIAGTGAYGYTF. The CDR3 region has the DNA TGTGCCAGCAGCTCAATAGCCGGGACAGGGGCCTATGGCTACACCTTC.

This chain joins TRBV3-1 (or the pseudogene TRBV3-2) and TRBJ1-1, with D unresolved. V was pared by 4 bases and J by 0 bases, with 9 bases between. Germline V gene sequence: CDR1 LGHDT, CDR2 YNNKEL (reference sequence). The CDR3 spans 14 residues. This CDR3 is CASSPPGMNTEAFF. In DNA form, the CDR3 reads TGTGCCAGCAGCCCCCCCGGGATGAACACTGAAGCTTTCTTT.

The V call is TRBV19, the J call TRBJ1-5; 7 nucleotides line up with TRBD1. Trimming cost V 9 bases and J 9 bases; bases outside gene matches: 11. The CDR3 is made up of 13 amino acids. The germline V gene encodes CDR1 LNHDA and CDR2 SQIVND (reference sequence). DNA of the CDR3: TGTGCCAGCCAAGACAGGGAGCGTCCGCCCCAGCATTTT. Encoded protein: CASQDRERPPQHF.

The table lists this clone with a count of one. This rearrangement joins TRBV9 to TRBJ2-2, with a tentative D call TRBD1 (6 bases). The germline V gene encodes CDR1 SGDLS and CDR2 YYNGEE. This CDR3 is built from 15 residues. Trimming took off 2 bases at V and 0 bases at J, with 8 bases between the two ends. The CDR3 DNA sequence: TGTGCCAGCAGCGTGAGGACAGCGAACACCGGGGAGCTGTTTTTT. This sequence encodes CASSVRTANTGELFF.

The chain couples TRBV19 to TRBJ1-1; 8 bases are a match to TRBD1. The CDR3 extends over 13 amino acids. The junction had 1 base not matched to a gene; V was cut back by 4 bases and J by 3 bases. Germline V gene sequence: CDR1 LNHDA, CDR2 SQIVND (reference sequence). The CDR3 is CASSNRGDTEAFF. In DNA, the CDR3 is TGTGCCAGTAGTAACAGGGGGGACACTGAAGCTTTCTTT.

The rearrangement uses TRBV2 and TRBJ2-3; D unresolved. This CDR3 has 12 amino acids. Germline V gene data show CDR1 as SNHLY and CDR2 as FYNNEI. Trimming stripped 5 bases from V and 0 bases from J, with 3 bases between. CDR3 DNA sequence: TGTGCCAGCAGTCTTAGCACAGATACGCAGTATTTT. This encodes CASSLSTDTQYF.

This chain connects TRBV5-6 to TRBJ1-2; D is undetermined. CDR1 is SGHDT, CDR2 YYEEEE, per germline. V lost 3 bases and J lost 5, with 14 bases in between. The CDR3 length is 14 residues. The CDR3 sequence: CASSWQEAWYGYTF. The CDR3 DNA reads TGTGCCAGCAGCTGGCAGGAAGCATGGTATGGCTACACCTTC.

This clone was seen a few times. The chain's CDR3 is CASSLTFSGANVLTF. The CDR3 nucleotides read TGTGCCAGCAGCCTCACTTTCTCTGGGGCCAACGTCCTGACTTTC. The chain employs TRBV6-2 or TRBV6-3 and TRBJ2-6, with no clear D. The germline V gene encodes CDR1 MNHEY and CDR2 SVGEGT. The CDR3 spans 15 residues. V was cut by 6 bases and J by 0 bases, with 9 bases left in between.

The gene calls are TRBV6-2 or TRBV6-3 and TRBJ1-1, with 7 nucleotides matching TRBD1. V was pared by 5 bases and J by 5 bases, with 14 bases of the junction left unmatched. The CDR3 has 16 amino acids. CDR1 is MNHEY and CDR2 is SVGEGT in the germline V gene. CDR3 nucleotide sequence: TGTGCCAGCAGTATCTGGGGGGCAGGGGGATTGACTGAAGCTTTCTTT. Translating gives CASSIWGAGGLTEAFF.

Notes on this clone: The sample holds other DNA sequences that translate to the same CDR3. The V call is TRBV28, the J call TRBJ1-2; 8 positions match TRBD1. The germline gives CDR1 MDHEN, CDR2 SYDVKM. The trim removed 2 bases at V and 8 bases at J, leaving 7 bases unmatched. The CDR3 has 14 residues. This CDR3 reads CASSLVGTGGGYTF. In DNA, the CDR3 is TGTGCCAGCAGTTTAGTCGGGACAGGCGGAGGCTACACCTTC.

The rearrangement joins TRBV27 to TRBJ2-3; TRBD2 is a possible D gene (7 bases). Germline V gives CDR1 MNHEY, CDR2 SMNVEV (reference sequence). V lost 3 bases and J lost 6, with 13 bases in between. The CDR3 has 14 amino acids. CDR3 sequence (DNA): TGTGCCAGCAGTTTCGGCAGGGGAGGGGATACGCAGTATTTT. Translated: CASSFGRGGDTQYF.

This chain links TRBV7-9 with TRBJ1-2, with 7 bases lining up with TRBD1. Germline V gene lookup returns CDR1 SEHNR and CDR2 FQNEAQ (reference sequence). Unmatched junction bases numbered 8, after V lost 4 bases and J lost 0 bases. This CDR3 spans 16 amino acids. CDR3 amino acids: CASSSPGGTANYGYTF. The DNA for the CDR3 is TGTGCCAGCAGCTCACCAGGGGGGACAGCTAACTATGGCTACACCTTC.

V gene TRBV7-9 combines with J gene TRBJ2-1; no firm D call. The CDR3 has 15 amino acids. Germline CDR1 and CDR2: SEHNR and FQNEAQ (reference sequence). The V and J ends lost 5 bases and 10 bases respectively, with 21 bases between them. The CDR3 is CASSPGFSAAWEQFF. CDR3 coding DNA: TGTGCCAGCAGCCCTGGGTTCAGCGCCGCCTGGGAGCAGTTCTTC.

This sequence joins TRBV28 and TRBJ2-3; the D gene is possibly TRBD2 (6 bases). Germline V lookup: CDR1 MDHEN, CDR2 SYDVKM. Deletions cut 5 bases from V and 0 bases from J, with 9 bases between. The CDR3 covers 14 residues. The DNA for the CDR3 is TGTGCCAGCAGTCCGGGACTGAGCACAGATACGCAGTATTTT. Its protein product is CASSPGLSTDTQYF.

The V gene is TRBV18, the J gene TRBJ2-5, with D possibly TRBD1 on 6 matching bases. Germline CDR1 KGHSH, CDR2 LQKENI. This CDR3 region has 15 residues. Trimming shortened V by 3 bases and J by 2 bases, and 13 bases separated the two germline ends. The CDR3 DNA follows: TGTGCCAGCTCACCGCTAGGACAGCTACAAGAGACCCAGTACTTC. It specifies CASSPLGQLQETQYF. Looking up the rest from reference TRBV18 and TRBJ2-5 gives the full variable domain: NAGVMQNPRHLVRRRGQEARLRCSPMKGHSHVYWYRQLPEEGLKFMVYLQKENIIDESGMPKERFSAEFPKEGPSILRIQQVVRGDSAAYFCASSPLGQLQETQYFGPGTRLLVL.

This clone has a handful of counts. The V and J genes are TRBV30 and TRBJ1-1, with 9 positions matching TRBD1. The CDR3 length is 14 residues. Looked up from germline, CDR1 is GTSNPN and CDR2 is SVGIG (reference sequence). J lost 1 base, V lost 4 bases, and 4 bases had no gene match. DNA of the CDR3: TGTGCCTGGACACGACAGGGGGGGAACACTGAAGCTTTCTTT. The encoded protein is CAWTRQGGNTEAFF.